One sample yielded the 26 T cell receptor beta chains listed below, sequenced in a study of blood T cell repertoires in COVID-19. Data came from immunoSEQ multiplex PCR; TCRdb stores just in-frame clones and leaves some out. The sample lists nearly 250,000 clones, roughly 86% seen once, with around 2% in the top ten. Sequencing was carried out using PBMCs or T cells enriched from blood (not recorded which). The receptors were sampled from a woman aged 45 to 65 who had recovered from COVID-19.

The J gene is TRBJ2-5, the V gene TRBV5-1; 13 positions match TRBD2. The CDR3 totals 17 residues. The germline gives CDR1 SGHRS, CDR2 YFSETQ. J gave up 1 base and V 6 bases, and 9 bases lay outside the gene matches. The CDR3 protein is CASKKPRTSGGQETQYF. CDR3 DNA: TGCGCCAGCAAGAAACCTAGGACTAGCGGGGGCCAAGAGACCCAGTACTTC.

The chain's CDR3 is CASSLFGTSGSYEQFF. DNA of the CDR3: TGTGCCAGCAGCTTATTTGGGACTAGCGGGAGTTATGAGCAGTTCTTC. The chain combines TRBV7-2 with TRBJ2-1; 14 bases align to TRBD2. The CDR3 spans 16 residues. Germline V gives CDR1 SGHTA, CDR2 FQGNSA. With V trimmed by 2 bases and J by 8 bases, 5 bases remained unmatched.

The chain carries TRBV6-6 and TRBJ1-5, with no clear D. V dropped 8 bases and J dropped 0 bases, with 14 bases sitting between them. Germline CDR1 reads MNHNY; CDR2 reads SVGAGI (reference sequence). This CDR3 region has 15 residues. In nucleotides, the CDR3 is TGTGCCAGCCGCTCGAAAGCGGATAGCAATCAGCCCCAGCATTTT. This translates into CASRSKADSNQPQHF.

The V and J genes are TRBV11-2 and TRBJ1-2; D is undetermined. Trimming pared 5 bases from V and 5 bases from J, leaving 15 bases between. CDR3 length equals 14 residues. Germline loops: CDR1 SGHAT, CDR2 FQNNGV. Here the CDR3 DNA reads TGTGCCAGCAGCCCCGGACCCGGGATGTATGGCTACACCTTC. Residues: CASSPGPGMYGYTF.

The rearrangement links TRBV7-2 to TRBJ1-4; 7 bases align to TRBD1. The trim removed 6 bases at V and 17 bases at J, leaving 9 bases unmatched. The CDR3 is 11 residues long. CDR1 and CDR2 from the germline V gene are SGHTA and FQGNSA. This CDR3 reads CASRSDRDLFF. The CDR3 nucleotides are TGTGCCAGCAGATCAGACAGGGATCTATTTTTT.

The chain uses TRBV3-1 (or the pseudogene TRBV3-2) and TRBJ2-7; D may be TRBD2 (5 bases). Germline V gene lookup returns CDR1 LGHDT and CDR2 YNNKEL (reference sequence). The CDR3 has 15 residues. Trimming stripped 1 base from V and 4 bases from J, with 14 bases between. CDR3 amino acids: CASSQGPGTQYEQYF. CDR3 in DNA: TGTGCCAGCAGCCAAGGCCCGGGAACCCAATACGAGCAGTACTTC.

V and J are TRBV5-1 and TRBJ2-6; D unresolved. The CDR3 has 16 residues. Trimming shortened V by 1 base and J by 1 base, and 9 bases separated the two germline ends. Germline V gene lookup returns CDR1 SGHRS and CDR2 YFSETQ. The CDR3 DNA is TGCGCCAGCAGCTTGAATGCGGCTTCTGGGGCCAACGTCCTGACTTTC. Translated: CASSLNAASGANVLTF.

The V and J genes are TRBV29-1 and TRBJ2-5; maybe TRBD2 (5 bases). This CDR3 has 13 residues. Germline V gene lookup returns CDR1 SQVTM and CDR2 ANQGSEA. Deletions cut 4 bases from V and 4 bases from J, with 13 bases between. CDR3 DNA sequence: TGCAGCGTTGGTTCCTCCGGGGTAGAGACCCAGTACTTC. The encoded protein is CSVGSSGVETQYF. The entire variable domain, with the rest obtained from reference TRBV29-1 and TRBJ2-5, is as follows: SAVISQKPSRDICQRGTSLTIQCQVDSQVTMMFWYRQQPGQSLTLIATANQGSEATYESGFVIDKFPISRPNLTFSTLTVSNMSPEDSSIYLCSVGSSGVETQYFGPGTRLLVL.

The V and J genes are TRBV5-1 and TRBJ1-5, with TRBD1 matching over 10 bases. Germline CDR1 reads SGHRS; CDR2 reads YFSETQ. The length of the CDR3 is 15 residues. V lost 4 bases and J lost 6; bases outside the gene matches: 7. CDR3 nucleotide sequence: TGCGCCAGCAGCCCGACAGGGGGCGAGAGTCAGCCCCAGCATTTT. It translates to CASSPTGGESQPQHF.

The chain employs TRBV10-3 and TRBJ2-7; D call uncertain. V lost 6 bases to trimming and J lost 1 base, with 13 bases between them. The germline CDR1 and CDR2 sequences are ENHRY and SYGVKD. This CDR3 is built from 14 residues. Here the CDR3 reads CAISPASGSYEQYF. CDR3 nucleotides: TGTGCCATCAGCCCCGCGTCGGGTTCCTACGAGCAGTACTTC.

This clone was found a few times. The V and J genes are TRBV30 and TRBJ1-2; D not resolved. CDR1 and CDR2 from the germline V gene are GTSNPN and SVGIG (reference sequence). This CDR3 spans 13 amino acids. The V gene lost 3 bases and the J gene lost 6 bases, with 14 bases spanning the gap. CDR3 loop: CAWRAILADGYTF. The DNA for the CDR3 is TGTGCCTGGAGGGCGATTTTGGCGGATGGCTACACCTTC.

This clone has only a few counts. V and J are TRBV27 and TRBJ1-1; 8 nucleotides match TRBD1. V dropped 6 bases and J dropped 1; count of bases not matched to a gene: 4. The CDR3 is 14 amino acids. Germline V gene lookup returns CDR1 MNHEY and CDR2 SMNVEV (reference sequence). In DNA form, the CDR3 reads TGTGCCAGCAGGAACAGGGGGACGAACACTGAAGCTTTCTTT. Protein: CASRNRGTNTEAFF.

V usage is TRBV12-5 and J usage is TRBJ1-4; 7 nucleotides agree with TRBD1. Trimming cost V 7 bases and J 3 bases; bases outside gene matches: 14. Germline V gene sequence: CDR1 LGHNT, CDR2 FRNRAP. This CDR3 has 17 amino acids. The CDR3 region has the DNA TGTGCTAGTGCCCTAGGGTTGGGGGACAGCGCTAATGAAAAACTGTTTTTT. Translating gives CASALGLGDSANEKLFF.

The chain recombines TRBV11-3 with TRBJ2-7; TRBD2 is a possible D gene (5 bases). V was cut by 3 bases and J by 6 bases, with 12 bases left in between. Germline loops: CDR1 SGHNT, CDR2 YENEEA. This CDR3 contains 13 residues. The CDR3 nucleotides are TGTGCCAGCAGCTTGGGAGTGCAATCCGAGCAGTACTTC. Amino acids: CASSLGVQSEQYF.

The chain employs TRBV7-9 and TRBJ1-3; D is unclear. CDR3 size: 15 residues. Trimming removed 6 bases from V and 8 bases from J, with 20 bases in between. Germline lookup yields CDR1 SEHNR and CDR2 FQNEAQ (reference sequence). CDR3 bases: TGTGCCAGCAGTTTCAGTCCGGGAGAAGGAGACACCATATATTTT. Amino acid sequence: CASSFSPGEGDTIYF.

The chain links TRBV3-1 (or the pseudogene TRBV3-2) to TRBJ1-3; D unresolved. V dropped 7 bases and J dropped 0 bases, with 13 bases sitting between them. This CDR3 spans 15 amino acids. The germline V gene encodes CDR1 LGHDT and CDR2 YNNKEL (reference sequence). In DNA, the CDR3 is TGTGCCAGCAAAGAGAAGGGAGGCTCTGGAAACACCATATATTTT. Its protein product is CASKEKGGSGNTIYF.

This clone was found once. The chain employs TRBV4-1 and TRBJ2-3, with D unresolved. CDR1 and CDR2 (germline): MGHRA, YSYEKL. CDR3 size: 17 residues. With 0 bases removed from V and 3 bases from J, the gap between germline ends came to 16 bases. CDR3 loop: CASSQERLSKRTDTQYF. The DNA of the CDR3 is TGCGCCAGCAGCCAAGAAAGGCTATCTAAGAGGACAGATACGCAGTATTTT.

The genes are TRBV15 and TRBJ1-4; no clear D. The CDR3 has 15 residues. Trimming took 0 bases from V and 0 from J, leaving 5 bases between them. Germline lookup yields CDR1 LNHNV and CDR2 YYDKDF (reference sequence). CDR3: CATSREQSTNEKLFF. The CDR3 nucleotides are TGTGCCACCAGCAGAGAGCAGTCAACTAATGAAAAACTGTTTTTT.

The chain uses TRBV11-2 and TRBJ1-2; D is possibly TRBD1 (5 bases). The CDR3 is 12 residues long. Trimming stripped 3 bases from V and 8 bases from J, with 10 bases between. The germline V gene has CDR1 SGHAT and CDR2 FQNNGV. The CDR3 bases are TGTGCCAGCAGCTTTTCAGGGAAGGGCTACACCTTC. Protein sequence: CASSFSGKGYTF.

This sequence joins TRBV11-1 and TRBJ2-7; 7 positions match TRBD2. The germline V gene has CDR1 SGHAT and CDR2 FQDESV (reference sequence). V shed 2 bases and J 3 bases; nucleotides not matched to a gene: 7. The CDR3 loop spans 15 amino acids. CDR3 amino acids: CASSLNGGSDYEQYF. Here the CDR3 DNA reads TGTGCCAGCAGCTTAAACGGGGGGAGTGACTACGAGCAGTACTTC.

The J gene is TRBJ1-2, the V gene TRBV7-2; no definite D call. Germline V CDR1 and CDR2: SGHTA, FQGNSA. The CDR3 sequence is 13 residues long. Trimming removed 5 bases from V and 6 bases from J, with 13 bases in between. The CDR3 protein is CASSQNYGDGYTF. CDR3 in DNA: TGTGCCAGCAGCCAAAATTACGGAGATGGCTACACCTTC. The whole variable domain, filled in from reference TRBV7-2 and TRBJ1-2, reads GAGVSQSPSNKVTEKGKDVELRCDPISGHTALYWYRQSLGQGLEFLIYFQGNSAPDKSGLPSDRFSAERTGGSVSTLTIQRTQQEDSAVYLCASSQNYGDGYTFGSGTRLTVV.

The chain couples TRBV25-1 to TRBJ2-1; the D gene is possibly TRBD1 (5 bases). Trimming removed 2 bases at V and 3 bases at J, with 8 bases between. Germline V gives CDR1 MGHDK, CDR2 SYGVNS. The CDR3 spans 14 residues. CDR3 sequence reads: CASSETQDYNEQFF. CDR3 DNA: TGTGCCAGCAGTGAAACACAGGACTACAATGAGCAGTTCTTC. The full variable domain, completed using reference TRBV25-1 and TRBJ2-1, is EADIYQTPRYLVIGTGKKITLECSQTMGHDKMYWYQQDPGMELHLIHYSYGVNSTEKGDLSSESTVSRIRTEHFPLTLESARPSHTSQYLCASSETQDYNEQFFGPGTRLTVL.

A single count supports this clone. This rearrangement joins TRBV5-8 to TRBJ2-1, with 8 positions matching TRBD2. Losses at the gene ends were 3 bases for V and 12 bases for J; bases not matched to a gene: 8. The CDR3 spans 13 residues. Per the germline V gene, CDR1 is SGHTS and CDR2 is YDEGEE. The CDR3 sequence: CASSWGTSGAQFF. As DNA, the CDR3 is TGTGCCAGCAGCTGGGGGACTAGTGGTGCGCAGTTCTTC.

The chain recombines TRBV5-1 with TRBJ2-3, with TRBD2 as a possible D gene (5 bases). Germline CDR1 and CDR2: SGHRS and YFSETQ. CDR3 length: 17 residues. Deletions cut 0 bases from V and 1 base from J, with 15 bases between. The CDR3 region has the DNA TGCGCCAGCAGCTTGGATTGGGTTAGCGAGCGCACAGATACGCAGTATTTT. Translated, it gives CASSLDWVSERTDTQYF.

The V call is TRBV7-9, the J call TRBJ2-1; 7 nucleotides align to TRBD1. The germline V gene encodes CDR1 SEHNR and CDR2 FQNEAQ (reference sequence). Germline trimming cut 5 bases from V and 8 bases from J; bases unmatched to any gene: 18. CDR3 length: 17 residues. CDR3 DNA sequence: TGTGCCAGCAGCCCTCACGAGTGGCAGGGGGTTACCTATGAGCAGTTCTTC. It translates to CASSPHEWQGVTYEQFF. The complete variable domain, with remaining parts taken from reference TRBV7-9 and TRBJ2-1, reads DTGVSQNPRHKITKRGQNVTFRCDPISEHNRLYWYRQTLGQGPEFLTYFQNEAQLEKSRLLSDRFSAERPKGSFSTLEIQRTEQGDSAMYLCASSPHEWQGVTYEQFFGPGTRLTVL.

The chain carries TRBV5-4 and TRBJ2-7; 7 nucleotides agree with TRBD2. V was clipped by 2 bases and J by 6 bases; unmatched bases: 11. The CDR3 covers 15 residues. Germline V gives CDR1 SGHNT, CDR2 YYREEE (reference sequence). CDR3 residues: CASSFGGSRVGEQYF. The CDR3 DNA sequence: TGTGCCAGCAGCTTCGGCGGGAGTAGAGTTGGCGAGCAGTACTTC.